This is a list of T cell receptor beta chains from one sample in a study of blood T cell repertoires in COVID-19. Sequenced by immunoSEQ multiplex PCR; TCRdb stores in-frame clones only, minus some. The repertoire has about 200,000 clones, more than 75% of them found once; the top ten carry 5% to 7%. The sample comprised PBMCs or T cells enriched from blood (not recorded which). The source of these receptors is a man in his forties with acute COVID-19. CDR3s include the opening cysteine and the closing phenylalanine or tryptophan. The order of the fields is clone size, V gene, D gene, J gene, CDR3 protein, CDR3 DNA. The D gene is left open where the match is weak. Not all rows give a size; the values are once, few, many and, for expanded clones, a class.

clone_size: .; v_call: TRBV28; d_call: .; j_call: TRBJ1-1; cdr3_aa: CASSLKWGVGTEAFF; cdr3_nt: TGTGCCAGCAGTTTAAAGTGGGGGGTCGGAACTGAAGCTTTCTTT
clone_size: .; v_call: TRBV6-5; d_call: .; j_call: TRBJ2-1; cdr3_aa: CASSSFQRSYNEQFF; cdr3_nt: TGTGCCAGCAGTTCGTTCCAGCGGTCCTACAATGAGCAGTTCTTC
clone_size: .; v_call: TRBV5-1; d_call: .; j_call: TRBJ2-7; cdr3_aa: CASSLADYGREQYF; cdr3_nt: TGCGCCAGCAGCTTGGCCGATTATGGGCGCGAGCAGTACTTC
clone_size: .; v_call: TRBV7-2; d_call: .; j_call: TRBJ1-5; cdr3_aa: CASSLGTESLQPQHF; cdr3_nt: TGTGCCAGCAGCTTAGGGACAGAGAGTCTTCAGCCCCAGCATTTT
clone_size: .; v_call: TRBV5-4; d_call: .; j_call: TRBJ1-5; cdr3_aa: CASSQDRDQPQHF; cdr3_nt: TGTGCCAGCAGCCAGGACAGAGATCAGCCCCAGCATTTT
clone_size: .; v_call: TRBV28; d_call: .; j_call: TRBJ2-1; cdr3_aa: CASTEGGTYNEQFF; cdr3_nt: TGTGCCAGCACCGAAGGGGGTACCTACAATGAGCAGTTCTTC
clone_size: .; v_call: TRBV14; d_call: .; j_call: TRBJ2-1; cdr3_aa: CASSQGTIYNEQFF; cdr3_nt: TGTGCCAGCAGCCAAGGGACAATCTACAATGAGCAGTTCTTC
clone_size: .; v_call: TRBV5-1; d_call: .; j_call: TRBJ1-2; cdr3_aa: CASSLVTEGGYTF; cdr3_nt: TGCGCCAGCAGCTTGGTAACGGAGGGTGGCTACACCTTC
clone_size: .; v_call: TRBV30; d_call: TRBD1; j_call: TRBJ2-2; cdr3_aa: CAWTPGTGVTGELFF; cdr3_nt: TGTGCCTGGACGCCCGGGACAGGGGTCACCGGGGAGCTGTTTTTT
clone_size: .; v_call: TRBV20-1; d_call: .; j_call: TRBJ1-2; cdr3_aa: CSARPGYGYTF; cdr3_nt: TGCAGTGCTAGGCCGGGCTATGGCTACACCTTC
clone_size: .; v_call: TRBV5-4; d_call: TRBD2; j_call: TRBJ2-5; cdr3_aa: CASSPRAGVQETQYF; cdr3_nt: TGTGCCAGCAGCCCGAGGGCGGGAGTTCAAGAGACCCAGTACTTC
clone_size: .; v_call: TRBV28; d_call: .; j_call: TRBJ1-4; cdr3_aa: CASSPRIDAGKLFF; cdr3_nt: TGTGCCAGCAGTCCCCGCATTGACGCCGGGAAACTGTTTTTT
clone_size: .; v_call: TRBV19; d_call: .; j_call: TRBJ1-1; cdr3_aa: CASSIGPGYTEAFF; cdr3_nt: TGTGCCAGTAGTATAGGGCCGGGGTACACTGAAGCTTTCTTT
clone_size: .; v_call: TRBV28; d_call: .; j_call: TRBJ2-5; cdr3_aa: CAIQEAVEYQETQYF; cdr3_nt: TGTGCCATCCAGGAGGCAGTGGAATACCAAGAGACCCAGTACTTC
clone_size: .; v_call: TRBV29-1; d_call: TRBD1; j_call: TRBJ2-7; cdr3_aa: CSVVGLYRGEQYF; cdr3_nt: TGCAGCGTTGTAGGCCTTTACAGGGGCGAGCAGTACTTC
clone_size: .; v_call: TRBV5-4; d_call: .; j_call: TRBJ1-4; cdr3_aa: CASRWGGWAITATNEKLFF; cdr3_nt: TGTGCCAGCAGATGGGGAGGGTGGGCTATTACAGCAACTAATGAAAAACTGTTTTTT
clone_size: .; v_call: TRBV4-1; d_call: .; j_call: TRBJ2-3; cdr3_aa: CASSQGSLGDTQYF; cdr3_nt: TGCGCCAGCAGCCAAGGCTCTCTAGGAGATACGCAGTATTTT
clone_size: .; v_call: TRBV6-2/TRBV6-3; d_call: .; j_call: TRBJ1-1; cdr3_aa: CASSYRWTPSNTEAFF; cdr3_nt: TGTGCCAGCAGTTACAGGTGGACTCCCTCGAACACTGAAGCTTTCTTT
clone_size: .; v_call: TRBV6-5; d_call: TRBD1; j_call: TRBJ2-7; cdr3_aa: CASSYSDRVRNHEQYF; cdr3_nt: TGTGCCAGCAGTTACTCCGACAGGGTTAGGAACCACGAGCAGTACTTC
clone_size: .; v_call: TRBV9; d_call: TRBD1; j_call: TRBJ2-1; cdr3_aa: CASSTQTGDEQFF; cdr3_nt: TGTGCCAGCAGCACCCAGACAGGGGATGAGCAGTTCTTC
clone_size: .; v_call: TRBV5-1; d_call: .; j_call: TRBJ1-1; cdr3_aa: CASSTGRVNTEAFF; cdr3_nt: TGCGCCAGCAGCACAGGGAGGGTGAACACTGAAGCTTTCTTT
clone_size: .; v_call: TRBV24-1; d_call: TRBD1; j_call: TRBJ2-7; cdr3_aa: CATSDPLRDRKDEQYF; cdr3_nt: TGTGCCACCAGTGACCCCCTACGGGACAGAAAGGACGAGCAGTACTTC
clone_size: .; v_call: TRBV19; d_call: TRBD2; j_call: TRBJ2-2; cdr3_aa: CASSSSEGLAGGPHTGELFF; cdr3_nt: TGTGCCAGTAGTAGTTCAGAAGGACTAGCGGGAGGTCCTCACACCGGGGAGCTGTTTTTT
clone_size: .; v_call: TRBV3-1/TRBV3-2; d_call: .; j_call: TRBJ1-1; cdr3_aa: CASSQTSGGTEAFF; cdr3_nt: TGTGCCAGCAGCCAAACCTCGGGGGGGACTGAAGCTTTCTTT
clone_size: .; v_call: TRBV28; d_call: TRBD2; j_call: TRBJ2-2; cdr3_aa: CASSFLSGVNTGELFF; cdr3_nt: TGTGCCAGCAGTTTCCTGAGCGGGGTCAACACCGGGGAGCTGTTTTTT
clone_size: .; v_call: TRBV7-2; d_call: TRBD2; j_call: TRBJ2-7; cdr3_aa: CASSPRIGAGGSYEQYF; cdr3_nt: TGTGCCAGCAGCCCGAGGATTGGGGCGGGAGGATCCTACGAGCAGTACTTC
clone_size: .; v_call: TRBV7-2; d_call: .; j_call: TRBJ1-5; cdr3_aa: CASSPTGSFPQPQHF; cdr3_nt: TGTGCCAGCAGCCCCACCGGGTCCTTCCCCCAGCCCCAGCATTTT
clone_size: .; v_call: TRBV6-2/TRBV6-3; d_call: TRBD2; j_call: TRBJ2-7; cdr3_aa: CASSLPGLAGGEQYF; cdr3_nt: TGTGCCAGCAGTCTACCTGGACTAGCGGGAGGCGAGCAGTACTTC
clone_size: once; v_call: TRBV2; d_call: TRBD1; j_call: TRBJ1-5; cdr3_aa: CASKRTGGLNQPQHF; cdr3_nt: TGTGCCAGCAAAAGGACAGGGGGCCTCAATCAGCCCCAGCATTTT
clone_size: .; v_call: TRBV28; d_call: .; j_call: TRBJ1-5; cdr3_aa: CASSLSREAQHF; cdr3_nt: TGTGCCAGCAGTTTGAGCAGGGAAGCCCAGCATTTT
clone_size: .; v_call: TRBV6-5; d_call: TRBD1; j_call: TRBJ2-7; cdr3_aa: CASSYGGQGQYEQYF; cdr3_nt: TGTGCCAGCAGTTACGGGGGACAGGGTCAATACGAGCAGTACTTC
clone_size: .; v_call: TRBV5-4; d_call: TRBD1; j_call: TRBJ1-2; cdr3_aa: CASSSRDRGDYGYTF; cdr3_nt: TGTGCCAGCAGCTCCCGGGACAGGGGGGACTATGGCTACACCTTC
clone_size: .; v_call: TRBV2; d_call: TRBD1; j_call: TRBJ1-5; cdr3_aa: CASDDRGLSNQPQHF; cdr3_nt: TGTGCCAGCGATGACAGGGGCCTTAGCAATCAGCCCCAGCATTTT
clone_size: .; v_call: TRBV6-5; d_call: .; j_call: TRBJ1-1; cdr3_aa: CASTSGGFAEAFF; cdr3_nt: TGTGCCAGCACCTCGGGGGGATTTGCTGAAGCTTTCTTT
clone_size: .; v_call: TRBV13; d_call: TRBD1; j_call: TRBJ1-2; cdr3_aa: CATKKGGWYGYTF; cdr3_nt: TGTGCCACTAAGAAAGGGGGCTGGTATGGCTACACCTTC
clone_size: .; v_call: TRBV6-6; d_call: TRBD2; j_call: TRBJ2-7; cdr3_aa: CASSWPLAGGSYEQYF; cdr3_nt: TGTGCCAGCAGTTGGCCCCTAGCGGGAGGGAGCTACGAGCAGTACTTC
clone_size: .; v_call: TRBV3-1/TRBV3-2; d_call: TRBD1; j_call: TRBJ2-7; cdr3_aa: CASRLSPDRGGEQYF; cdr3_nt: TGTGCCAGCAGACTCTCCCCGGACAGGGGGGGCGAGCAGTACTTC
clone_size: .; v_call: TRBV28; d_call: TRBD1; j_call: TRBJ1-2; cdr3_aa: CASRTGLYGYTF; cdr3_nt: TGTGCCAGTCGGACAGGCCTCTATGGCTACACCTTC
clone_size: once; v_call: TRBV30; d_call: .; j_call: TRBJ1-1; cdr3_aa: CAWSVGRINTEAFF; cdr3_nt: TGTGCCTGGAGTGTTGGGAGGATAAACACTGAAGCTTTCTTT
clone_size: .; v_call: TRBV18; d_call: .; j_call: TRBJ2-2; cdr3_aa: CASSPRGQNTGELFF; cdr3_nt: TGTGCCAGCTCACCAAGGGGACAGAACACCGGGGAGCTGTTTTTT
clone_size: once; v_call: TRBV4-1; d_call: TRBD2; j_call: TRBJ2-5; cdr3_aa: CASSQPERGRLAGEETQYF; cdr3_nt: TGCGCCAGCAGCCAACCCGAGAGGGGGCGGCTAGCGGGAGAGGAGACCCAGTACTTC